The TCR beta chain described here comes from a study of long-term antiretroviral therapy in people with HIV. Across the study: It was about a decade before the 2015 immediate-ART recommendation that the earliest samples were taken.

Regarding this clone: Antigen unknown.

Until DNA extraction, the samples held between about 1-10 million cryopreserved PBMC. The run of the v3.0 immunoSEQ assay was at survey level. TCRdb's copy holds only in-frame clones and misses some; the assay was immunoSEQ multiplex PCR. The sample yields about 24,000 clones, over 65% seen once. V dropped 5 bases and J dropped 1; count of bases not matched to a gene: 10. Looked up from germline, CDR1 is ENHRY and CDR2 is SYGVKD. The CDR3 is made up of 16 amino acids. General study results and limits: Dominance of pre-ART expanded clones persisted, fluctuating and often declining after ART. Compared with controls, HIV repertoires showed narrower CDR3 length ranges.

The sequences come from unsorted PBMCs, collected 4.4 years after starting antiretroviral therapy. The chain links TRBV10-3 to TRBJ1-2; 7 nucleotides align to TRBD1. The clonotype comes from a man aged 30 to 45 with HIV. The CDR3 sequence is CAISTNPGGGNYGYTF. The CDR3 DNA sequence: TGTGCCATCAGTACAAACCCAGGGGGAGGTAACTATGGCTACACCTTC.